This TCR beta chain comes out of a study of cytomegalovirus exposure and HLA in healthy donors. Whole-study findings and limits: V- and J-gene trimming of TCR beta was linked (in a later analysis) to a missense DCLRE1C variant.

PCR primers comprised 60 Vbeta and 13 Jbeta primers. Clones were sequenced by immunoSEQ multiplex PCR, and TCRdb holds only the in-frame ones, with some missing. The table records approximately 70,000 clones, more than 60% of them present only once. Concerning this clone: As yet, its antigen is unknown.

The germline gives CDR1 SEHNR, CDR2 FQNEAQ (reference sequence). Trimming cost V 4 bases and J 1 base, with 5 bases left between them. CDR3 length: 12 amino acids. The sequence derives from a male donor in good health and CMV-seropositive. J is TRBJ2-7 and V is TRBV7-9, with D uncertain. The sequencing sample was made of PBMCs. This CDR3 reads CASSSSSYEQYF. The CDR3 DNA follows: TGTGCCAGCAGCTCCTCGTCCTACGAGCAGTACTTC.